A single sample gave rise to the 4 T cell receptor beta chains below, sequenced in a study of identical twins. One entry per CDR3 protein results from TCRdb running MiXCR on the 5' RACE reads. The sample holds under 300,000 distinct CDR3 sequences, 12% seen once. The sample was also reused in another study, on yellow fever vaccine responses in identical twins.

The sample comprised memory (CD45RO+) T cells sorted from blood. These receptors were collected from a woman aged 18-35 years in good health.

The genes are TRBV6-2 or TRBV6-3 and TRBJ2-1; D unclear. Trimming stripped 5 bases from V and 8 bases from J, with 10 bases between. The CDR3 loop spans 12 amino acids. Germline V CDR1 and CDR2: MNHEY, SVGEGT. The CDR3 DNA reads as TGTGCCAGCAGTGACGACCCCCATGAGCAGTTCTTC. This gives the protein CASSDDPHEQFF.

The chain recombines TRBV12-3 or TRBV12-4 with TRBJ2-1; D perhaps matches TRBD1 (5 bases). The CDR3 covers 13 residues. Trimming shortened V by 8 bases and J by 6 bases, and 14 bases separated the two germline ends. The CDR3 region is CASQRSDSNEQFF. The CDR3 nucleotides are TGTGCCAGCCAACGCTCAGACAGCAATGAGCAGTTCTTC.

The V call is TRBV2, the J call TRBJ2-3; D remains ambiguous. Germline CDR1 SNHLY, CDR2 FYNNEI. Trimming pared 7 bases from V and 4 bases from J, leaving 9 bases between. The CDR3 contains 12 residues. The CDR3 nucleotides are TGTGCCAGCAAGCAGGATTCAGATACGCAGTATTTT. Its translation: CASKQDSDTQYF.

In this sample, this clonotype turned up many times. This chain joins TRBV5-6 and TRBJ1-3, with D maybe TRBD1 (5 bases). Germline-derived CDR1 and CDR2 are SGHDT and YYEEEE. V lost 2 bases and J lost 0, with 9 bases in between. CDR3 length equals 15 residues. For the CDR3, the DNA is TGTGCCAGCAGCTTCGGACACCTCTCTGGAAACACCATATATTTT. As protein: CASSFGHLSGNTIYF.